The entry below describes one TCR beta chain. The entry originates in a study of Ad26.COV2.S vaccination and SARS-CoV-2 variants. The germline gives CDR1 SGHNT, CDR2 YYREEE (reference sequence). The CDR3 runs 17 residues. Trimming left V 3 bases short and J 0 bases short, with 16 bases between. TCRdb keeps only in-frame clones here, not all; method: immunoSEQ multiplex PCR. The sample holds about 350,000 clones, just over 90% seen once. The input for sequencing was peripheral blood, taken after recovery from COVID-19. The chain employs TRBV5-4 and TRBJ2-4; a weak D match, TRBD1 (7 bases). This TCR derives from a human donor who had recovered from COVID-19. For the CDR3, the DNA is TGTGCCAGCAGCTATGCAGGGGGAGGAATAGCCAAAAACATTCAGTACTTC. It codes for CASSYAGGGIAKNIQYF.